This T cell receptor beta chain is drawn from a study of identical twins. It was template switching that added a universal primer site, and there were unique molecular identifiers on the cDNA. Each CDR3 protein is one row after TCRdb ran MiXCR on the 5' RACE reads. Among approximately 530,000 distinct CDR3 sequences listed, around 24% were seen once. As regards this clonotype: Its target is not known.

From germline, CDR1 is MDHEN and CDR2 SYDVKM. The junction had 8 bases not matched to a gene; V was cut back by 3 bases and J by 6 bases. This CDR3 is built from 14 residues. Study-wide points: Instead of following the same donors, the conclusions were based on cross-sectional statistical analysis. While abundant cord blood beta clonotypes carried fewer insertions, memory repertoires showed no such pattern.

This same sample was also part of a study on yellow fever vaccine responses in identical twins. From that study: Twins reportedly appeared to share part of their vaccine T cell response while keeping part individual.

The clonotype comes from a woman aged 18-29 years in good health. The sequencing sample was made of CD4+ T cells sorted from blood. This rearrangement joins TRBV28 to TRBJ2-7; TRBD2 matches at 7 bases. Written as DNA, the CDR3 is TGTGCCAGCAGTTTTCCCGCAGGGACTATCGAGCAGTACTTC. This codes for CASSFPAGTIEQYF.